These 5 T cell receptor beta chains were all obtained from the same sample, sequenced in a study of glioma-infiltrating T cells after dendritic cell vaccination. Clones were sequenced by immunoSEQ multiplex PCR, and TCRdb holds only the in-frame ones, with some missing. The sample records more than 100,000 clones, approximately 80% being singletons. Sequences were derived from blood, sampled before dendritic cell vaccination. These receptors came from a human donor with glioblastoma.

This chain connects TRBV7-2 to TRBJ1-5; 7 bases agree with TRBD1. CDR3 size: 15 residues. CDR1 and CDR2 from the germline V gene are SGHTA and FQGNSA. The J segment lost 5 bases and the V segment lost 5 bases, leaving 9 bases of the junction unmatched. The CDR3 DNA is TGTGCCAGCAGCACCTGGATCGGACAGGATCAGCCCCAGCATTTT. This translates into CASSTWIGQDQPQHF.

The CDR3 protein is CASSVQGPTNEKLFF. CDR3 nucleotide sequence: TGTGCCAGCTCAGTCCAGGGCCCAACTAATGAAAAACTGTTTTTT. The chain has TRBV18 and TRBJ1-4, with D maybe TRBD1 (5 bases). CDR1 and CDR2 from the germline V gene are KGHSH and LQKENI. CDR3 length: 15 residues. Trimming cost V 5 bases and J 0 bases, with 10 bases left between them. Together with reference TRBV18 and TRBJ1-4, the CDR3 gives the full variable domain: NAGVMQNPRHLVRRRGQEARLRCSPMKGHSHVYWYRQLPEEGLKFMVYLQKENIIDESGMPKERFSAEFPKEGPSILRIQQVVRGDSAAYFCASSVQGPTNEKLFFGSGTQLSVL.

As concerns this clone: One base away lies a much larger clone, so this may be a sequencing read error. This chain uses TRBV6-5 with TRBJ2-3; D not resolved. Germline V gene lookup returns CDR1 MNHEY and CDR2 SVGAGI. The CDR3 totals 11 residues. V lost 6 bases, J lost 2 bases, and 3 bases lay in between. The CDR3 here is CASRYTDTQYF. CDR3 DNA: TGTGCCAGCAGATACACAGATACGCAGTATTTT.

The rearrangement joins TRBV19 to TRBJ1-5; 10 bases line up with TRBD1. Germline loops: CDR1 LNHDA, CDR2 SQIVND (reference sequence). This CDR3 region has 16 residues. With 5 bases clipped from V and 5 bases from J, the junction kept 9 bases outside the gene matches. CDR3 residues: CASSPPPGTGDQPQHF. DNA for the CDR3: TGTGCCAGTAGTCCACCGCCCGGGACAGGGGATCAGCCCCAGCATTTT. Full variable domain (missing parts from reference TRBV19 and TRBJ1-5): DGGITQSPKYLFRKEGQNVTLSCEQNLNHDAMYWYRQDPGQGLRLIYYSQIVNDFQKGDIAEGYSVSREKKESFPLTVTSAQKNPTAFYLCASSPPPGTGDQPQHFGDGTRLSIL.

The chain recombines TRBV30 with TRBJ2-5; 7 nucleotides match TRBD1. Germline values: CDR1 GTSNPN, CDR2 SVGIG (reference sequence). The CDR3 consists of 13 residues. With 4 bases clipped from V and 5 bases from J, the junction kept 7 bases outside the gene matches. Written as DNA, the CDR3 is TGTGCCTGGACGGGACAGTTGAAGGAGACCCAGTACTTC. Residues: CAWTGQLKETQYF.